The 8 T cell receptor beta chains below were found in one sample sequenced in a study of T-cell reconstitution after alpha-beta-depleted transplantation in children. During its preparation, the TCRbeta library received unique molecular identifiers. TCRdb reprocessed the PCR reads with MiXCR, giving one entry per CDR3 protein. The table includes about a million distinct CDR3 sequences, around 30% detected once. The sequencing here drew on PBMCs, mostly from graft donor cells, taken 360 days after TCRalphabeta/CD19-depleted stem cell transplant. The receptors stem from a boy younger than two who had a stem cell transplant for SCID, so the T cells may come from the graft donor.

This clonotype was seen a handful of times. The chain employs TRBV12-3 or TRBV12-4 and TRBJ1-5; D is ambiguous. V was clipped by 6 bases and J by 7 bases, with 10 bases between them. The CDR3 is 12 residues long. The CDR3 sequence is CASSQRVQPQHF. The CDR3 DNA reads TGTGCCAGCAGCCAACGGGTACAGCCCCAGCATTTT.

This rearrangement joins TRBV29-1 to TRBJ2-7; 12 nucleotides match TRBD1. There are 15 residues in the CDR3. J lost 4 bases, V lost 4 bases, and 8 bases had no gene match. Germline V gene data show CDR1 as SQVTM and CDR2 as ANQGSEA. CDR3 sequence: CSVAHRDRGRYEQYF. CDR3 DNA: TGCAGCGTTGCCCACCGGGACAGGGGGCGATACGAGCAGTACTTC.

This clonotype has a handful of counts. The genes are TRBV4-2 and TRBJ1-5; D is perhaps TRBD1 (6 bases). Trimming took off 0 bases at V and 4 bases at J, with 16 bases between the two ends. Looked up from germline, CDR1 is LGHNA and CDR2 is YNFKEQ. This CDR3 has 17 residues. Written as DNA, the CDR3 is TGTGCCAGCAGCCAAGATCTCGCTACAGGGATGAATCAGCCCCAGCATTTT. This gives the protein CASSQDLATGMNQPQHF.

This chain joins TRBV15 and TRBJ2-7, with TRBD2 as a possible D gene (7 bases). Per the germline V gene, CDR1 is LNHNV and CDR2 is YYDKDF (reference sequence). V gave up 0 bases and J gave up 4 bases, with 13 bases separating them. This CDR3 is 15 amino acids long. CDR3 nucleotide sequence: TGTGCCACCAGCAGAGATTGGGGGGGCCCGTACGAGCAGTACTTC. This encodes CATSRDWGGPYEQYF.

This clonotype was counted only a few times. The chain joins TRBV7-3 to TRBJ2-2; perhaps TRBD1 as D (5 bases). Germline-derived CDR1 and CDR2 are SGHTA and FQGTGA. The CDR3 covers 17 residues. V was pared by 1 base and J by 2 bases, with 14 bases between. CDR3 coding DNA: TGTGCCAGCAGCTTAAACCCAGGGCCCCTAAACACCGGGGAGCTGTTTTTT. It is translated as CASSLNPGPLNTGELFF.

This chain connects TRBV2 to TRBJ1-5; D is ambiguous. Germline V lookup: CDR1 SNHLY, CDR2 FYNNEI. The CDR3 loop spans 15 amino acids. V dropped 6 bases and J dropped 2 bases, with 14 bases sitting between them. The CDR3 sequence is CASSAGPRGNQPQHF. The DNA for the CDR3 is TGTGCCAGCAGCGCGGGTCCCCGGGGCAATCAGCCCCAGCATTTT.

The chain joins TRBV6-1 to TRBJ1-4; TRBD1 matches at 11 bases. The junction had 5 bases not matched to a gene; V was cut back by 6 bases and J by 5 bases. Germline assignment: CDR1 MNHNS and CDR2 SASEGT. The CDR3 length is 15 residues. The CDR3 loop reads CASSSDRGRNEKLFF. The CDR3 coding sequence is TGTGCCAGCAGCTCGGACAGGGGGCGCAATGAAAAACTGTTTTTT.

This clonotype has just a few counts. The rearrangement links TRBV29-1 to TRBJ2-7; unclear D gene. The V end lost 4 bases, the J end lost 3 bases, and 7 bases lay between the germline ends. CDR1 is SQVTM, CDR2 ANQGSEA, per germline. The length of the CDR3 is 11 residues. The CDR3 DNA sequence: TGCAGCGTTGTGGCGGACTACGAGCAGTACTTC. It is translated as CSVVADYEQYF.